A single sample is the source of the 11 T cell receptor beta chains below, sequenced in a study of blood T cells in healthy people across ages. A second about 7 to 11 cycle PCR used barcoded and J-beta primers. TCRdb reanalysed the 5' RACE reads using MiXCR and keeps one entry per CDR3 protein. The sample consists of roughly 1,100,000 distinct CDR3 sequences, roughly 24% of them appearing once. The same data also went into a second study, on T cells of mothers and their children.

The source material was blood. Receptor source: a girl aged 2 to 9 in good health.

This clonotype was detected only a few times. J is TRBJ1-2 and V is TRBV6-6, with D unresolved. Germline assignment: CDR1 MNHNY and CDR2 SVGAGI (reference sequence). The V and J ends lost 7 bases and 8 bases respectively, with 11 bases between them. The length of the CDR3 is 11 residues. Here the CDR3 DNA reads TGTGCCAGCAAGGTTTTGGGAGGCTACACCTTC. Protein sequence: CASKVLGGYTF.

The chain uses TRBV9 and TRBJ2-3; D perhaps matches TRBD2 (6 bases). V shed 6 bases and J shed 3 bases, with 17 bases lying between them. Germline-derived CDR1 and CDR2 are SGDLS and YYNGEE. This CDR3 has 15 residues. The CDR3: CASTLTPGLTDTQYF. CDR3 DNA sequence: TGTGCCAGCACCCTCACGCCAGGACTAACAGATACGCAGTATTTT.

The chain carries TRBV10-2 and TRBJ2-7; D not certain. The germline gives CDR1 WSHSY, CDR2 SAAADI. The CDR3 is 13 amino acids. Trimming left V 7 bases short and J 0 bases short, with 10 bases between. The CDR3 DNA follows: TGCGCCAGCATGGAGCCAGGCTCCTACGAGCAGTACTTC. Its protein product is CASMEPGSYEQYF.

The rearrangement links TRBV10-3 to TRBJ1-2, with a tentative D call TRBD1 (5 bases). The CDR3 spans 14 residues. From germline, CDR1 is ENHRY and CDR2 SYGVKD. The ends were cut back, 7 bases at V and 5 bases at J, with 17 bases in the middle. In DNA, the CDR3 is TGTGCCATCACCCCCGAGGGGCAGACTTATGGCTACACCTTC. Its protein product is CAITPEGQTYGYTF.

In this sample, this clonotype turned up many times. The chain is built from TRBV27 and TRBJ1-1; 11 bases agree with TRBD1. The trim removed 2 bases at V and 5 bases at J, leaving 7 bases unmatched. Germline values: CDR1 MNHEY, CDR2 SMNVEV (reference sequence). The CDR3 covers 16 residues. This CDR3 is CASSLEWDRGDTEAFF. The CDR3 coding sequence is TGTGCCAGCAGTTTAGAATGGGACAGGGGGGATACTGAAGCTTTCTTT.

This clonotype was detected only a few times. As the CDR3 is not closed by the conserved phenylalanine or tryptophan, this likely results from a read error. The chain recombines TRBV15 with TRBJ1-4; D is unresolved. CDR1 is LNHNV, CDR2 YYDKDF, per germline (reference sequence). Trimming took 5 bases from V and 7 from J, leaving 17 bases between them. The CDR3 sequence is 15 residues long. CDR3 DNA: TGTGCCACCAGCCCCCAAGGAGGTAGCGGTGAAAAACTGTTTTCT. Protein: CATSPQGGSGEKLFS.

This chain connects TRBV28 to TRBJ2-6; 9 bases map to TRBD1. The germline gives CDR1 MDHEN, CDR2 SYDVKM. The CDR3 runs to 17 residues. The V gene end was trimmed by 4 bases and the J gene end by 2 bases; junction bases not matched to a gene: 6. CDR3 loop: CASSYRGLKAGANVLTF. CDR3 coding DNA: TGTGCCAGCAGTTACAGGGGGCTAAAGGCTGGGGCCAACGTCCTGACTTTC.

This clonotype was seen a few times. The CDR3 loop is CASRPGINEQYF. DNA of the CDR3: TGTGCCAGCAGGCCGGGCATCAACGAGCAGTACTTC. The genes are TRBV2 and TRBJ2-7; no clear D gene. From germline, CDR1 is SNHLY and CDR2 FYNNEI. Trimming pared 6 bases from V and 5 bases from J, leaving 11 bases between. The length of the CDR3 is 12 residues.

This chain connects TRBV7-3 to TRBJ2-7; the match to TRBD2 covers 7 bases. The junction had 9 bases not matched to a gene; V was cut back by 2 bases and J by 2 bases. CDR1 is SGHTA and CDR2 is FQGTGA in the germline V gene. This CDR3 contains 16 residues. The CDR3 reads CASSLGGGLPPYEQYF. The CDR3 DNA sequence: TGTGCCAGCAGCTTAGGCGGGGGACTCCCTCCCTACGAGCAGTACTTC.

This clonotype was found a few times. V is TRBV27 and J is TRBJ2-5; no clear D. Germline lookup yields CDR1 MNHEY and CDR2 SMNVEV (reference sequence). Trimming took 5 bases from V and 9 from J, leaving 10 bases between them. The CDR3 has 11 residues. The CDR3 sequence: CASSQYGAQYF. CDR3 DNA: TGTGCCAGCAGTCAGTATGGGGCCCAGTACTTC.

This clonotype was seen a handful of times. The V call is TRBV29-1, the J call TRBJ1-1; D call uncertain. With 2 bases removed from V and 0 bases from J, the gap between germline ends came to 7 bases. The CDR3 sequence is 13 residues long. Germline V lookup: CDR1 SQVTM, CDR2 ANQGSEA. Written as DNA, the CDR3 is TGCAGCGTTGAAACGGCCATGAACACTGAAGCTTTCTTT. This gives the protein CSVETAMNTEAFF.